Described below is a single TCR beta chain sequence and its context. The record originates from a study of blood T cells in healthy people across ages. The CDR3 extends over 12 amino acids. CDR1 is GTSNPN, CDR2 SVGIG, per germline (reference sequence). Between the trimmed V and J ends, which lost 2 bases and 8 bases, there was a span of 9 bases. Primed by a sample-barcoded 5' primer and a J-beta primer mix, a second PCR proceeded for roughly 6 to 12 cycles. TCRdb used MiXCR to reprocess the 5' RACE reads, holding one entry per CDR3 protein. The repertoire consists of about a million distinct CDR3 sequences, with roughly 50% occurring once and the leading ten covering 13%.

The sequence derives from a man aged 25 to 40 in good health. Sequencing was performed on blood. The rearrangement links TRBV30 to TRBJ1-4; a possible D gene is TRBD1 (5 bases). The DNA for the CDR3 is TGTGCCTGGAGTCAACAGGTCGAAAAACTGTTTTTT. Translation gives CAWSQQVEKLFF.